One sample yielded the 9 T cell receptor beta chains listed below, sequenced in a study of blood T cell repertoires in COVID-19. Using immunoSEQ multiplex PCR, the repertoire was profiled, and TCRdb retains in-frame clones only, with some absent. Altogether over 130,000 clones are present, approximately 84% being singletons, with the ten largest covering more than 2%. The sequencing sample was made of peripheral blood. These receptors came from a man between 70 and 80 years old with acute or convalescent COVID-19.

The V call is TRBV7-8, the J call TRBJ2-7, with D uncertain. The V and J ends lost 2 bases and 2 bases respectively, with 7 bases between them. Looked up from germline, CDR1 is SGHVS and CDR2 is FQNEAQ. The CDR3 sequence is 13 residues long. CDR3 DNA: TGTGCCAGCAGCTTAAGCCAGGCCTACGAGCAGTACTTC. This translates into CASSLSQAYEQYF. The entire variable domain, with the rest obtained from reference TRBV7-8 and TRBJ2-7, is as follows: GAGVSQSPRYKVAKRGQDVALRCDPISGHVSLFWYQQALGQGPEFLTYFQNEAQLDKSGLPSDRFFAERPEGSVSTLKIQRTQQEDSAVYLCASSLSQAYEQYFGPGTRLTVT.

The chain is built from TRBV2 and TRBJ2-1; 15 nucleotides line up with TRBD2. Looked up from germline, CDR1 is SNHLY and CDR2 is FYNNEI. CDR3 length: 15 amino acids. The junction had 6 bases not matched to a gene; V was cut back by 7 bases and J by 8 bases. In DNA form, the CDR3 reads TGTGCCAGCACCTCCGGGACTAGCGGGGGGTATGAGCAGTTCTTC. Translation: CASTSGTSGGYEQFF.

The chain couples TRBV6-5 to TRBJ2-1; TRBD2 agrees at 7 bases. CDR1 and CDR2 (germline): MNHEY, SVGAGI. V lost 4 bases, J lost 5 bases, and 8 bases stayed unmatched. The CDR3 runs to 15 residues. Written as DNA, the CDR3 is TGTGCCAGCAGTTTAGCCGGGACTATGAACAATGAGCAGTTCTTC. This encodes CASSLAGTMNNEQFF.

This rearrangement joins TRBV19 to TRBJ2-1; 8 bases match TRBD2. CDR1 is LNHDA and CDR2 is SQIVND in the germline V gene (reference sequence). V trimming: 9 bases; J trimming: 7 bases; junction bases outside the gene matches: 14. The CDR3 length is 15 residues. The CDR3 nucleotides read TGTGCCAGCGTCAAAACGGGAGGGGGGGTAAATGAGCAGTTCTTC. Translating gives CASVKTGGGVNEQFF.

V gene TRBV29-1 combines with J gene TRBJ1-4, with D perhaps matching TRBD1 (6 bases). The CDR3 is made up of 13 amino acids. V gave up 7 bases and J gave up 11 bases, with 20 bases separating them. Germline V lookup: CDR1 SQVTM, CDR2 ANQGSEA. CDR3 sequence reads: CSAQQGLPEKLFF. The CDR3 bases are TGCAGCGCCCAACAGGGCCTCCCTGAGAAACTGTTTTTT.

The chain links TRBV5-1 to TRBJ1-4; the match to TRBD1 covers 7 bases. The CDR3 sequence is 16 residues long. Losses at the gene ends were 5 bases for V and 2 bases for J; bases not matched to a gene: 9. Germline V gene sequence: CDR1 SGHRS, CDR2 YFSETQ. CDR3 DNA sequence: TGCGCCAGCAGACCCCAAGGGGGACAGACTAATGAAAAACTGTTTTTT. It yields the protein CASRPQGGQTNEKLFF.

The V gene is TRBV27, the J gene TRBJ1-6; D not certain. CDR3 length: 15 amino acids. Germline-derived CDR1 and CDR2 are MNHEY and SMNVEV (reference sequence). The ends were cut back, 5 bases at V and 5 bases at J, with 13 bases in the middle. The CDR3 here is CASSARAVDNSPLHF. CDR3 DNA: TGTGCCAGCAGTGCCCGTGCGGTCGATAATTCACCCCTCCACTTT.

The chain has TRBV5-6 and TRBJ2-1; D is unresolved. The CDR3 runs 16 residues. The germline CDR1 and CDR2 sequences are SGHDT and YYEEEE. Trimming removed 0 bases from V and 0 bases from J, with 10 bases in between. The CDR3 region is CASSLGQALSYNEQFF. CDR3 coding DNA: TGTGCCAGCAGCTTGGGGCAGGCGCTCTCCTACAATGAGCAGTTCTTC. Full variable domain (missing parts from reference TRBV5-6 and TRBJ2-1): DAGVTQSPTHLIKTRGQQVTLRCSPKSGHDTVSWYQQALGQGPQFIFQYYEEEERQRGNFPDRFSGHQFPNYSSELNVNALLLGDSALYLCASSLGQALSYNEQFFGPGTRLTVL.

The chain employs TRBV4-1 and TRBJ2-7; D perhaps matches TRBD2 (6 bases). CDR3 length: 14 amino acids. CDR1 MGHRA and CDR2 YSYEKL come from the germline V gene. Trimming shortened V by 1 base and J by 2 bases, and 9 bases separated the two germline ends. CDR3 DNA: TGCGCCAGCAGCCAAGTGGGGGGAACCTACGAGCAGTACTTC. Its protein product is CASSQVGGTYEQYF.